This T cell receptor beta chain was obtained from a study of control samples from healthy donors and cancer patients. Repertoires were generated with immunoSEQ multiplex PCR, while TCRdb's copy carries only in-frame clones and drops some. This sample has 35,000 to 50,000 clones, with around 94% found just once. The germline CDR1 and CDR2 sequences are SGHNT and YYREEE (reference sequence). Trimming removed 3 bases at V and 0 bases at J, with 15 bases between. The CDR3 sequence is 16 residues long. Sequencing was done on a sample of blood. The receptor comes from a man aged 55 to 70 in good health. The chain recombines TRBV5-4 with TRBJ1-1; the D gene is possibly TRBD1 (5 bases). CDR3 sequence (DNA): TGTGCCAGCAGCTACGCAGGCCGGGGGGTGAACACTGAAGCTTTCTTT. This gives the protein CASSYAGRGVNTEAFF.